This is a list of T cell receptor beta chains from one sample in a study of T cell responses to AZD1222 COVID-19 vaccine. The repertoire was sequenced with immunoSEQ multiplex PCR; TCRdb's copy has only in-frame clones and lacks some. The table has 80,000 to 95,000 clones, 88% seen once. Sequenced material: peripheral blood, taken on day 0 of MenACWY control vaccination. These receptors were taken from an adult in good health. Both conserved end residues are part of each CDR3. Each record gives: CDR3 DNA, CDR3 protein, clone size, V gene, D gene, J gene. A D gene is named only where the DNA matches it firmly. Rows may omit the clone size; those that give it use once, few, many or a size class.

CDR3 DNA: TGTGCCAGCAAAAATGGACAGGTGACCAACTATGGCTACACCTTC
CDR3 protein: CASKNGQVTNYGYTF
clone size: -
V gene: TRBV6-6
D gene: TRBD1
J gene: TRBJ1-2

CDR3 DNA: TGTGCCGGAAGAAGACAGGGGAAATACGAGCAGTACTTC
CDR3 protein: CAGRRQGKYEQYF
clone size: once
V gene: TRBV5-8
D gene: TRBD1
J gene: TRBJ2-7

CDR3 DNA: TGTGCCAGCAGCGTAGCTACGAGGGGGCTAGCGGGAGCGGATACGCAGTATTTT
CDR3 protein: CASSVATRGLAGADTQYF
clone size: -
V gene: TRBV9
D gene: TRBD2
J gene: TRBJ2-3

CDR3 DNA: TGCAGCGCCGGGACAGTCGACTATGGCTACACCTTC
CDR3 protein: CSAGTVDYGYTF
clone size: few
V gene: TRBV29-1
D gene: TRBD1
J gene: TRBJ1-2

CDR3 DNA: TGTGCCAGCAGCAAAGGTTCCGGGCAGACCTACGAGCAGTACTTC
CDR3 protein: CASSKGSGQTYEQYF
clone size: -
V gene: TRBV21-1
D gene: -
J gene: TRBJ2-7

CDR3 DNA: TGTGCCACCAGCAGCCCAATACGAGGGGGACGCAATCAGCCCCAGCATTTT
CDR3 protein: CATSSPIRGGRNQPQHF
clone size: -
V gene: TRBV15
D gene: -
J gene: TRBJ1-5

CDR3 DNA: TGTGCCAGCTCACCACTCCAACAGGGGGACACCGGGGAGCTGTTTTTT
CDR3 protein: CASSPLQQGDTGELFF
clone size: -
V gene: TRBV18
D gene: TRBD1
J gene: TRBJ2-2

CDR3 DNA: TGTGCCAGCAGTTACGGTAGGCTAGCGGGAGAGACCGGGGAGCTGTTTTTT
CDR3 protein: CASSYGRLAGETGELFF
clone size: -
V gene: TRBV6-2/TRBV6-3
D gene: TRBD2
J gene: TRBJ2-2

CDR3 DNA: TGTGCCAGCAGCTCGCTCCGGGACAGACACTACGAGCAGTACTTC
CDR3 protein: CASSSLRDRHYEQYF
clone size: -
V gene: TRBV7-9
D gene: TRBD1
J gene: TRBJ2-7

CDR3 DNA: TGCAGTGCTAAGCAGTCCCACGAGCAGTACTTC
CDR3 protein: CSAKQSHEQYF
clone size: -
V gene: TRBV20-1
D gene: -
J gene: TRBJ2-7

CDR3 DNA: TGCGCCAGCAGCTTGGGGGGGGCTGCTGAGGGCTACACCTTC
CDR3 protein: CASSLGGAAEGYTF
clone size: -
V gene: TRBV5-1
D gene: -
J gene: TRBJ1-2

CDR3 DNA: TGCGCCAGCAGCCAAGTCCCGGGTAATAATGAAAAACTGTTTTTT
CDR3 protein: CASSQVPGNNEKLFF
clone size: few
V gene: TRBV4-3
D gene: -
J gene: TRBJ1-4

CDR3 DNA: TGTGCCAGCAGCTTGGACAGATCCTACGAGCAGTACTTC
CDR3 protein: CASSLDRSYEQYF
clone size: -
V gene: TRBV7-2
D gene: -
J gene: TRBJ2-7

CDR3 DNA: TGTGCCAGCAGTTACCGGACGTCAAACACCGGGGAGCTGTTTTTT
CDR3 protein: CASSYRTSNTGELFF
clone size: -
V gene: TRBV6-8
D gene: -
J gene: TRBJ2-2

CDR3 DNA: TGTGCCTGGAGCAGGGGGCGCCTCAATGAGCAGTTCTTC
CDR3 protein: CAWSRGRLNEQFF
clone size: -
V gene: TRBV30
D gene: TRBD1
J gene: TRBJ2-1

CDR3 DNA: TGTGCCAGCAGCCAAGAGATTTCTCGAGGGGGAGCTTTCTTT
CDR3 protein: CASSQEISRGGAFF
clone size: -
V gene: TRBV3-1/TRBV3-2
D gene: -
J gene: TRBJ1-1

CDR3 DNA: TGTGCCTGGAGTGTACATCGCGAGGGCGAGCAGTACTTC
CDR3 protein: CAWSVHREGEQYF
clone size: once
V gene: TRBV30
D gene: -
J gene: TRBJ2-7

CDR3 DNA: TGTGCCTGGACTTCATATGAAAGGGGCTACACCTTC
CDR3 protein: CAWTSYERGYTF
clone size: once
V gene: TRBV30
D gene: -
J gene: TRBJ1-2

CDR3 DNA: TGTGCCAGCAGCCCCAACAGGGCCGCAGGTACGATCTACGAGCAGTACTTC
CDR3 protein: CASSPNRAAGTIYEQYF
clone size: -
V gene: TRBV3-1/TRBV3-2
D gene: -
J gene: TRBJ2-7

CDR3 DNA: TGTGCCACCAGCAGAGATCTTTGGACCCCTGACTTC
CDR3 protein: CATSRDLWTPDF
clone size: -
V gene: TRBV15
D gene: -
J gene: TRBJ2-7

CDR3 DNA: TGTGCCTGGAGTGCTTGGGAGGGGCTAGCGGGTTACAATGAGCAGTTCTTC
CDR3 protein: CAWSAWEGLAGYNEQFF
clone size: -
V gene: TRBV30
D gene: TRBD2
J gene: TRBJ2-1

CDR3 DNA: TGTGCCACCAGCAGAGATAGGGGACTAGCGGGCTACGAGCAGTACTTC
CDR3 protein: CATSRDRGLAGYEQYF
clone size: -
V gene: TRBV15
D gene: TRBD2
J gene: TRBJ2-7

CDR3 DNA: TGTGCCACCAGCAGAGATAGGGTCACGGGGGCTTTCTTT
CDR3 protein: CATSRDRVTGAFF
clone size: -
V gene: TRBV15
D gene: -
J gene: TRBJ1-1

CDR3 DNA: TGTGCCAGCAGAGATCCGACCAGGGATACGCAGTATTTT
CDR3 protein: CASRDPTRDTQYF
clone size: -
V gene: TRBV6-5
D gene: -
J gene: TRBJ2-3

CDR3 DNA: TGTGCCAGCAGCCCAAACACCGGGGTTAATGAGCAGTTCTTC
CDR3 protein: CASSPNTGVNEQFF
clone size: -
V gene: TRBV7-6
D gene: -
J gene: TRBJ2-1

CDR3 DNA: TGTGCCAGCTCAGCTTACCAGGACAGAGAAATTTATGGCTACACCTTC
CDR3 protein: CASSAYQDREIYGYTF
clone size: -
V gene: TRBV18
D gene: -
J gene: TRBJ1-2

CDR3 DNA: TGTGCCAGCAGTTACTCATCGGGACAGAATGAAGCTTTCTTT
CDR3 protein: CASSYSSGQNEAFF
clone size: -
V gene: TRBV6-5
D gene: TRBD1
J gene: TRBJ1-1

CDR3 DNA: TGTGCCAGCAGCTCCGGACGGAACCCTTTTAGAGAGACCCAGTACTTC
CDR3 protein: CASSSGRNPFRETQYF
clone size: -
V gene: TRBV11-2
D gene: -
J gene: TRBJ2-5

CDR3 DNA: TGTGCCAGCTCATCCACACCGGCAACTAATGAAAAACTGTTTTTT
CDR3 protein: CASSSTPATNEKLFF
clone size: -
V gene: TRBV18
D gene: -
J gene: TRBJ1-4

CDR3 DNA: TGTGCCAGTAGCTCCGGGACAGGGTCCTACGAGCAGTACTTC
CDR3 protein: CASSSGTGSYEQYF
clone size: -
V gene: TRBV19
D gene: TRBD1
J gene: TRBJ2-7

CDR3 DNA: TGCGCCAGCAGGGATCAGGGGAGGGGGGACGCTTTCTTT
CDR3 protein: CASRDQGRGDAFF
clone size: -
V gene: TRBV10-2
D gene: -
J gene: TRBJ1-1

CDR3 DNA: TGTGCCATCAGTCCGCTTGGGGGAAACACTGAAGCTTTCTTT
CDR3 protein: CAISPLGGNTEAFF
clone size: -
V gene: TRBV10-3
D gene: -
J gene: TRBJ1-1

CDR3 DNA: TGTGCCAGCAGTTTACAAGGGGACTATGCCTACGAGCAGTACTTC
CDR3 protein: CASSLQGDYAYEQYF
clone size: -
V gene: TRBV28
D gene: TRBD2
J gene: TRBJ2-7

CDR3 DNA: TGTGCCAGCAGGACCGGGACAGGGAGTGAAAAACTGTTTTTT
CDR3 protein: CASRTGTGSEKLFF
clone size: -
V gene: TRBV6-5
D gene: TRBD1
J gene: TRBJ1-4

CDR3 DNA: TGTGCCAGCAGTTTGCAGACCAATCAGCCCCAGCATTTT
CDR3 protein: CASSLQTNQPQHF
clone size: -
V gene: TRBV28
D gene: -
J gene: TRBJ1-5

CDR3 DNA: TGTGCCAGCAGTGACGAGGGTGGCACAGATACGCAGTATTTT
CDR3 protein: CASSDEGGTDTQYF
clone size: -
V gene: TRBV6-4
D gene: -
J gene: TRBJ2-3

CDR3 DNA: TGTGCCACCAGTGTGCAACAGGGGGGGGTAGAGACCCAGTACTTC
CDR3 protein: CATSVQQGGVETQYF
clone size: -
V gene: TRBV24-1
D gene: -
J gene: TRBJ2-5

CDR3 DNA: TGCGCCAGCAGCGGAGGACAGATCTCCTACAATGAGCAGTTCTTC
CDR3 protein: CASSGGQISYNEQFF
clone size: -
V gene: TRBV5-1
D gene: -
J gene: TRBJ2-1

CDR3 DNA: TGTGCCAGCAGCTTCGGGGGCTCTGGAAACACCATATATTTT
CDR3 protein: CASSFGGSGNTIYF
clone size: -
V gene: TRBV7-2
D gene: -
J gene: TRBJ1-3